The clone carrying this T cell receptor beta chain has just a few counts. The target antigen is unknown. The study sequenced TCR beta in blood CD8+ and CD4+ T cells. The multiple sclerosis control cohort comprised treatment-naive individuals presenting with stable or active relapsing-remitting disease. This CDR3 has 14 amino acids. Germline CDR1 and CDR2: SQVTM and ANQGSEA. V lost 8 bases, J lost 3 bases, and 10 bases stayed unmatched. This sample was taken from a study of CD8 T cells in Susac syndrome. Points from the study as a whole: By the study's own acknowledgment, its TCR sequencing and HLA analysis included relatively few individuals.

RNA totalling about 0.45 to 1 ug underwent reverse transcription with random hexamers. TCRdb analysed the immunoSEQ multiplex PCR reads with MiXCR anew, one entry per CDR3 protein. The sample includes approximately 200,000 distinct CDR3 sequences, around 95% of them seen just once. Material: CD4+ T cells from PBMCs. The receptor was isolated from a human donor with multiple sclerosis. The chain carries TRBV29-1 and TRBJ2-5; TRBD1 matches 9 bases. Here the CDR3 DNA reads TGCAGCTTTGGGACAGGGATCGCGGAAGAGACCCAGTACTTC. This encodes CSFGTGIAEETQYF.